The clone carrying this T cell receptor (beta chain) occurred many times. Its antigen is as yet unknown. The source of the sample is a study of breast tumors, draining lymph nodes, adjacent tissues. Findings and limits, study-wide: Tumors had less TCR diversity than lymph nodes, more than nontumor tissue. Luminal-like breast cancer showed significantly greater tumor-nontumor repertoire similarity than basal-like breast cancer did. The lymph node origin of tumor T cells was framed as consistent with a hypothesis, not demonstrated. The data were judged consistent with most tumor T cells coming from lymph node and expanding in tumor.

TCRdb passed the multiplex PCR reads through MiXCR, listing each CDR3 protein once. This sample has 160,000 or so distinct CDR3 sequences; roughly 35% occur once, and the top ten carry around 3.5%. The junction had 3 bases not matched to a gene; V was cut back by 7 bases and J by 2 bases. The length of the CDR3 is 14 residues. From germline, CDR1 is SNHLY and CDR2 FYNNEI. The lymph nodes were axillary draining lymph nodes from breast cancer patients. The receptor was isolated from a female donor with breast cancer. Some clones in this sample may be carry-over from other donors' samples. The chain joins TRBV2 to TRBJ2-3, with 10 bases matching TRBD2. The sample was axillary lymph node tissue. The CDR3 nucleotides read TGTGCCAGCACAAGCGGGGGGGTCACAGATACGCAGTATTTT. It specifies CASTSGGVTDTQYF.